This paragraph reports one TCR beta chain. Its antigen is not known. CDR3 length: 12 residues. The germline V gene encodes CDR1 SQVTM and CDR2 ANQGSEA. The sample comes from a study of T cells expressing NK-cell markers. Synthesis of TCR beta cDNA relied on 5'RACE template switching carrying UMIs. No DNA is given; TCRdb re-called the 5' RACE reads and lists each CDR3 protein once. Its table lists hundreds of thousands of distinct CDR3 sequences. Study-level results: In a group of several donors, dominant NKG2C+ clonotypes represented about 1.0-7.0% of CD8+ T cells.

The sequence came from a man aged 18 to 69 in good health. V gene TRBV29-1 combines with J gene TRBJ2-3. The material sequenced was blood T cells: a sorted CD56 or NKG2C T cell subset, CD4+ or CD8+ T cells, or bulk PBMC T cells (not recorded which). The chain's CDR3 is CSVALETDTQYF.